These 21 T cell receptor beta chains share one sample of origin, sequenced in a study of shared clonotypes between healthy human individuals (dated by TCRdb to 2020 to 2021). The library was made by the immunoSEQ multiplex PCR assay. TCRdb took this table from immuneACCESS and kept in-frame rearrangements with V and J called. Such tables lack part of the clones; where checked against another copy, unresolved V genes explain under half of the gap, and the rest is unexplained. Recorded for this sample are a few hundred thousand clones; around 90% of them occurred a single time. The ten largest account for 15% to 20% of the sample. The specimen sequenced was memory CD8+ T cells sorted from blood. This specimen's cell subset or site label, per the study, means: CD45RO+ cells pooled with CCR7-negative TemRA cells. These receptors were taken from a young man in good health.

This chain links TRBV12-5 with TRBJ2-1; 12 bases fit TRBD2. The CDR3 contains 15 residues. The germline CDR1 and CDR2 sequences are LGHNT and FRNRAP. J was trimmed by 7 bases and V by 6 bases; bases with no gene match: 7. The CDR3 spells CASGPLAGGPNEQFF. DNA of the CDR3: TGTGCTAGTGGCCCTCTAGCGGGAGGGCCAAATGAGCAGTTCTTC.

The CDR3 DNA reads as TGTGCCAGTAGTATAGCGGGGGGCTACGAGCAGTACTTC. It yields the protein CASSIAGGYEQYF. The chain uses TRBV19 and TRBJ2-7, with 7 positions matching TRBD2. This CDR3 contains 13 residues. Germline V gene data show CDR1 as LNHDA and CDR2 as SQIVND (reference sequence). The ends lost 1 base at V and 3 bases at J; junction bases unmatched: 0.

J is TRBJ1-6 and V is TRBV27; D remains unclear. The V end lost 2 bases, the J end lost 10 bases, and 9 bases lay between the germline ends. CDR1 is MNHEY, CDR2 SMNVEV, per germline (reference sequence). This CDR3 is built from 13 residues. The CDR3 protein is CASSLHRESPLHF. CDR3 DNA: TGTGCCAGCAGTTTACATCGGGAGTCACCCCTCCACTTT.

The chain couples TRBV6-1 to TRBJ2-7; 7 nucleotides agree with TRBD1. Germline CDR1 MNHNS, CDR2 SASEGT. This CDR3 spans 16 amino acids. V trimming: 4 bases; J trimming: 6 bases; junction bases outside the gene matches: 15. The CDR3 reads CASSAAPRGPGGEQYF. CDR3 bases: TGTGCCAGCAGTGCGGCTCCTAGAGGGCCAGGGGGCGAGCAGTACTTC.

CDR3 nucleotides: TGTGCCAGCAGCGTAGGAGGGGAGGGACGGCGGGAAAAACTGTTTTTT. Protein product: CASSVGGEGRREKLFF. The gene calls are TRBV9 and TRBJ1-4; maybe TRBD1 (5 bases). The germline V and J ends were trimmed by 0 bases and 8 bases, with 17 bases remaining between them. In germline, CDR1 is SGDLS, CDR2 YYNGEE. The length of the CDR3 is 16 residues.

This chain connects TRBV27 to TRBJ2-7, with 10 bases matching TRBD1. Germline assignment: CDR1 MNHEY and CDR2 SMNVEV (reference sequence). V lost 5 bases to trimming and J lost 6 bases; unmatched junction nucleotides: 10. The CDR3 has 15 amino acids. Here the CDR3 DNA reads TGTGCCAGCAGTGCCTCCGGGACAGGGGTTAGCGAGCAGTACTTC. Protein: CASSASGTGVSEQYF.

V gene TRBV9 combines with J gene TRBJ2-1; D is uncertain. Trimming removed 0 bases at V and 7 bases at J, with 8 bases between. From germline, CDR1 is SGDLS and CDR2 YYNGEE. The CDR3 contains 13 residues. CDR3 sequence: CASSVGLSNEQFF. CDR3 nucleotides: TGTGCCAGCAGCGTAGGACTGTCGAATGAGCAGTTCTTC.

The chain couples TRBV7-2 to TRBJ2-5; D may match TRBD1 or TRBD2 (7 bases each). Per germline, CDR1 SGHTA and CDR2 FQGNSA. Trimming left V 8 bases short and J 9 bases short, with 25 bases between. The CDR3 extends over 15 amino acids. CDR3: CASGRGQGRKESQYF. CDR3 nucleotides: TGTGCCAGCGGGAGGGGGCAGGGGCGTAAGGAATCCCAGTACTTC.

The gene calls are TRBV9 and TRBJ1-3, with a possible D match to TRBD1 (5 bases). The CDR3 has 15 residues. Between the trimmed V and J ends, which lost 4 bases and 4 bases, there was a span of 15 bases. Germline lookup yields CDR1 SGDLS and CDR2 YYNGEE. DNA of the CDR3: TGTGCCAGCAGCTGGGACGGAGATACAGGAAACACCATATATTTT. Its translation is CASSWDGDTGNTIYF.

This clone was found a few times. The chain employs TRBV7-8 and TRBJ2-1; TRBD2 aligns across 8 bases. Germline CDR1 and CDR2: SGHVS and FQNEAQ. The trim removed 4 bases at V and 3 bases at J, leaving 8 bases unmatched. The CDR3 loop spans 16 amino acids. CDR3 in amino acids: CASSWASAGVYNEQFF. The DNA of the CDR3 is TGTGCCAGCAGCTGGGCGTCAGCGGGAGTCTACAATGAGCAGTTCTTC. Complete variable domain (other parts from reference TRBV7-8 and TRBJ2-1): GAGVSQSPRYKVAKRGQDVALRCDPISGHVSLFWYQQALGQGPEFLTYFQNEAQLDKSGLPSDRFFAERPEGSVSTLKIQRTQQEDSAVYLCASSWASAGVYNEQFFGPGTRLTVL.

The chain is built from TRBV11-2 and TRBJ1-6, with D possibly being TRBD1 (5 bases). Per germline, CDR1 SGHAT and CDR2 FQNNGV. This CDR3 spans 16 amino acids. V was cut by 0 bases and J by 11 bases, with 17 bases left in between. CDR3 DNA: TGTGCCAGCAGCTTAGATCTTTGGGGGGGAACGGCACCCCTCCACTTT. Residues: CASSLDLWGGTAPLHF. Full variable domain (remainder filled in from reference TRBV11-2 and TRBJ1-6): EAGVAQSPRYKIIEKRQSVAFWCNPISGHATLYWYQQILGQGPKLLIQFQNNGVVDDSQLPKDRFSAERLKGVDSTLKIQPAKLEDSAVYLCASSLDLWGGTAPLHFGNGTRLTVT.

In its sample, this clone was seen many times. The chain links TRBV6-1 to TRBJ1-2; possible D gene TRBD1, 6 bases. Germline values: CDR1 MNHNS, CDR2 SASEGT. The germline V and J ends were trimmed by 3 bases and 8 bases, with 19 bases remaining between them. The CDR3 is 15 residues long. CDR3 DNA: TGTGCCAGCAGTGATCCGGGACATGTCCTTGTCGGCTACACCTTC. It encodes CASSDPGHVLVGYTF.

This clone was seen a few times. The V gene is TRBV7-9, the J gene TRBJ1-6, with D perhaps TRBD1 (6 bases). Trimming took 5 bases from V and 5 from J, leaving 16 bases between them. This CDR3 comprises 16 residues. CDR1 and CDR2 from the germline V gene are SEHNR and FQNEAQ (reference sequence). CDR3 coding DNA: TGTGCCAGCAGCGGCCGATTGGGGGCGAATAATTCACCCCTCCACTTT. Translation gives CASSGRLGANNSPLHF.

This chain links TRBV29-1 with TRBJ1-1, with D possibly being TRBD1 (5 bases). Trimming removed 3 bases from V and 4 bases from J, with 12 bases in between. This CDR3 has 13 residues. The germline CDR1 and CDR2 sequences are SQVTM and ANQGSEA. CDR3 sequence: CSVDGGTGTEAFF. The CDR3 coding sequence is TGCAGCGTTGACGGAGGAACAGGCACTGAAGCTTTCTTT.

This chain joins TRBV6-6 and TRBJ2-7; 7 nucleotides align to TRBD2. This CDR3 comprises 15 residues. CDR1 is MNHNY and CDR2 is SVGAGI in the germline V gene (reference sequence). Unmatched junction bases numbered 11, after V lost 7 bases and J lost 2 bases. For the CDR3, the DNA is TGTGCCAGCATGCCGTGGGCGGGAGTTGCCTACGAGCAGTACTTC. Protein product: CASMPWAGVAYEQYF.

The rearrangement joins TRBV6-5 to TRBJ1-3, with a tentative D call TRBD1 (6 bases). The CDR3 is made up of 15 amino acids. Germline assignment: CDR1 MNHEY and CDR2 SVGAGI. Deletions cut 0 bases from V and 4 bases from J, with 10 bases between. Here the CDR3 reads CASSYSPGEGNTIYF. The CDR3 DNA reads TGTGCCAGCAGTTACTCCCCAGGGGAGGGAAACACCATATATTTT.

V gene TRBV30 combines with J gene TRBJ2-1; 7 bases line up with TRBD2. Losses at the gene ends were 2 bases for V and 7 bases for J; bases not matched to a gene: 14. The CDR3 sequence is 16 residues long. CDR1 is GTSNPN and CDR2 is SVGIG in the germline V gene (reference sequence). CDR3 coding DNA: TGTGCCTGGAGTCTGCGGACTAGAAAAATAACGAATGAGCAGTTCTTC. Translated: CAWSLRTRKITNEQFF. Full variable domain (remainder filled in from reference TRBV30 and TRBJ2-1): SQTIHQWPATLVQPVGSPLSLECTVEGTSNPNLYWYRQAAGRGLQLLFYSVGIGQISSEVPQNLSASRPQDRQFILSSKKLLLSDSGFYLCAWSLRTRKITNEQFFGPGTRLTVL.

A single count supports this clone. CDR3: CASSSPGLSTDTQYF. The CDR3 nucleotides read TGTGCCAGCAGTTCGCCGGGGTTGAGCACAGATACGCAGTATTTT. The chain is built from TRBV28 and TRBJ2-3; maybe TRBD2 (5 bases). V was cut by 4 bases and J by 0 bases, with 11 bases left in between. Germline values: CDR1 MDHEN, CDR2 SYDVKM. The CDR3 runs 15 residues. Full variable domain (rest looked up from reference TRBV28 and TRBJ2-3): DVKVTQSSRYLVKRTGEKVFLECVQDMDHENMFWYRQDPGLGLRLIYFSYDVKMKEKGDIPEGYSVSREKKERFSLILESASTNQTSMYLCASSSPGLSTDTQYFGPGTRLTVL.

This chain joins TRBV6-1 and TRBJ2-5; TRBD1 agrees at 10 bases. Losses at the gene ends were 3 bases for V and 2 bases for J; bases not matched to a gene: 6. The V gene's germline CDR1 is MNHNS and CDR2 SASEGT. The CDR3 has 16 residues. The CDR3 sequence is CASSDWDRGLQETQYF. In DNA form, the CDR3 reads TGTGCCAGCAGTGATTGGGACAGGGGCCTTCAAGAGACCCAGTACTTC.

The V call is TRBV6-1, the J call TRBJ2-2, with D unresolved. The CDR3 length is 14 residues. Looked up from germline, CDR1 is MNHNS and CDR2 is SASEGT. Trimming removed 6 bases from V and 5 bases from J, with 13 bases in between. CDR3: CASRAPPVTGELFF. For the CDR3, the DNA is TGTGCCAGCAGGGCCCCCCCAGTGACCGGGGAGCTGTTTTTT.

The genes are TRBV6-5 and TRBJ2-3; D gene ambiguous. There are 15 residues in the CDR3. V was shortened by 0 bases and J by 1 base, with 8 bases between the two germline ends. CDR1 is MNHEY and CDR2 is SVGAGI in the germline V gene. The CDR3: CASSYSSWGTDTQYF. The CDR3 nucleotides read TGTGCCAGCAGTTACTCCAGCTGGGGCACAGATACGCAGTATTTT.